Shown below are 7 T cell receptor beta chains from a single sample sequenced in a study of blood T cell repertoires in COVID-19. Sequenced by immunoSEQ multiplex PCR; TCRdb stores in-frame clones only, minus some. The sample lists 350,000 to 400,000 clones; approximately 91% were seen once. The sample taken for sequencing was PBMCs or T cells enriched from blood (not recorded which). These receptors all come from a woman between 40 and 55 years old who had been exposed to COVID-19.

The rearrangement links TRBV18 to TRBJ2-1, with D possibly being TRBD1 (6 bases). The V end lost 1 base, the J end lost 13 bases, and 14 bases lay between the germline ends. The V gene's germline CDR1 is KGHSH and CDR2 LQKENI. The CDR3 consists of 13 residues. This CDR3 is CASSPRDTSSQFF. The CDR3 bases are TGTGCCAGCTCACCACGGGACACCTCGAGTCAGTTCTTC.

This clone was counted once. The V gene is TRBV12-3 or TRBV12-4, the J gene TRBJ1-1; D not resolved. V lost 5 bases and J 1 base, leaving 8 bases between the germline ends. The CDR3 has 13 amino acids. Written as DNA, the CDR3 is TGTGCCAGCAGTGAGGATACGAACACTGAAGCTTTCTTT. Protein: CASSEDTNTEAFF.

The chain joins TRBV5-4 to TRBJ2-7; 7 bases match TRBD2. The CDR3 spans 14 residues. Germline V CDR1 and CDR2: SGHNT, YYREEE (reference sequence). V lost 0 bases, J lost 5 bases, and 5 bases stayed unmatched. The CDR3 DNA reads TGTGCCAGCAGCTTGGGGGGGGGAGCAAACGAGCAGTACTTC. Its protein product is CASSLGGGANEQYF. Looking up the rest from reference TRBV5-4 and TRBJ2-7 gives the full variable domain: ETGVTQSPTHLIKTRGQQVTLRCSSQSGHNTVSWYQQALGQGPQFIFQYYREEENGRGNFPPRFSGLQFPNYSSELNVNALELDDSALYLCASSLGGGANEQYFGPGTRLTVT.

The chain couples TRBV19 to TRBJ1-2, with a weak D call TRBD1 (6 bases). This CDR3 has 16 amino acids. Between the trimmed V and J ends, which lost 4 bases and 3 bases, there was a span of 18 bases. Looked up from germline, CDR1 is LNHDA and CDR2 is SQIVND (reference sequence). The CDR3 nucleotides read TGTGCCAGTAGTACCTCAAACAGGGCAGGAGACTATGGCTACACCTTC. Amino acid sequence: CASSTSNRAGDYGYTF. Filled out from reference TRBV19 and TRBJ1-2, the complete variable domain reads DGGITQSPKYLFRKEGQNVTLSCEQNLNHDAMYWYRQDPGQGLRLIYYSQIVNDFQKGDIAEGYSVSREKKESFPLTVTSAQKNPTAFYLCASSTSNRAGDYGYTFGSGTRLTVV.

This clone was seen a few times. V is TRBV18 and J is TRBJ2-2, with TRBD2 matching 11 bases. Germline lookup yields CDR1 KGHSH and CDR2 LQKENI. The V segment lost 6 bases and the J segment 1 base; nucleotides outside the gene matches: 7. CDR3 length: 17 residues. CDR3 in DNA: TGTGCCAGCTCGGAGACTAGCGGGGCAATGAACACCGGGGAGCTGTTTTTT. This encodes CASSETSGAMNTGELFF.

The chain combines TRBV7-3 with TRBJ2-7, with a possible D match to TRBD2 (6 bases). CDR1 is SGHTA, CDR2 FQGTGA, per germline. CDR3 size: 14 residues. V lost 3 bases and J 0 bases, leaving 9 bases between the germline ends. CDR3 loop: CASSFLANSYEQYF. Written as DNA, the CDR3 is TGTGCCAGCAGCTTTCTAGCGAACTCCTACGAGCAGTACTTC.

V gene TRBV27 combines with J gene TRBJ1-4; D uncertain. V was pared by 2 bases and J by 7 bases, with 14 bases between. The CDR3 spans 15 residues. Germline-derived CDR1 and CDR2 are MNHEY and SMNVEV (reference sequence). CDR3 protein: CASSLKGSAGEKLFF. CDR3 coding DNA: TGTGCCAGCAGTTTAAAGGGCTCGGCGGGTGAAAAACTGTTTTTT. Combining the CDR3 with reference TRBV27 and TRBJ1-4 gives the whole variable domain EAQVTQNPRYLITVTGKKLTVTCSQNMNHEYMSWYRQDPGLGLRQIYYSMNVEVTDKGDVPEGYKVSRKEKRNFPLILESPSPNQTSLYFCASSLKGSAGEKLFFGSGTQLSVL.